This TCR beta chain stems from a study of cytomegalovirus exposure and HLA in healthy donors. Study-level information: The same platform was used for the 90 to 150 validation repertoires as for the 666 first-cohort repertoires, as reported in a later analysis.

After removal of 4 bases from V and 2 bases from J, the junction contained 4 bases not matched to a gene. CDR3 length: 14 amino acids. Germline CDR1 SGHAT, CDR2 FQNNGV. Worth noting for this clone: No antigen is known for it.

Data came from immunoSEQ multiplex PCR; TCRdb stores just in-frame clones and leaves some out. In the table there are 200,000 or so clones, around 90% of which are singletons. The donors were in the roughly 130-subject validation cohort, distinct from the roughly 700-subject first cohort. Whole-study findings and limits: Most TCRs appeared rarely, but some public TCRs recurred in many donors. Clusters of TCRs from the first cohort tended to co-occur in the 120 or so validation repertoires (as a later analysis found).

The genes are TRBV11-2 and TRBJ1-2, with TRBD1 matching 7 bases. Material: PBMCs. The sequence derives from a woman under 30 in good health and CMV-seropositive. The CDR3 region is CASSSRDSNYGYTF. In DNA form, the CDR3 reads TGTGCCAGCAGCTCCCGGGACAGCAACTATGGCTACACCTTC. The full variable domain, in which reference TRBV11-2 and TRBJ1-2 provide the parts outside the CDR3, is EAGVAQSPRYKIIEKRQSVAFWCNPISGHATLYWYQQILGQGPKLLIQFQNNGVVDDSQLPKDRFSAERLKGVDSTLKIQPAKLEDSAVYLCASSSRDSNYGYTFGSGTRLTVV.